This passage covers 5 T cell receptor beta chains from one sample sequenced in a study of cytomegalovirus exposure and HLA in healthy donors. The PCR contained 60 Vbeta and 13 Jbeta primers. Clones were read by immunoSEQ multiplex PCR, and TCRdb kept only the in-frame ones, dropping some. The sample includes approximately 210,000 clones, 60% to 80% of them seen just once. Sequencing was carried out using PBMCs. All receptors derive from a male donor in good health and CMV-seronegative.

The V and J genes are TRBV7-9 and TRBJ1-5; D is undetermined. The germline V gene encodes CDR1 SEHNR and CDR2 FQNEAQ (reference sequence). CDR3 length: 12 residues. V was pared by 5 bases and J by 4 bases, with 6 bases between. CDR3 residues: CASSLPNQPQHF. For the CDR3, the DNA is TGTGCCAGCAGCCTACCGAATCAGCCCCAGCATTTT.

This clone occurred a few times. V and J are TRBV5-1 and TRBJ1-3, with D possibly TRBD1 on 6 matching bases. Germline V gene lookup returns CDR1 SGHRS and CDR2 YFSETQ. CDR3 size: 16 residues. The V end lost 0 bases, the J end lost 2 bases, and 12 bases lay between the germline ends. The CDR3 sequence is CASSLGGQVAGNTIYF. DNA for the CDR3: TGCGCCAGCAGCTTGGGGGGACAAGTAGCTGGAAACACCATATATTTT. Variable domain in full (rest from reference TRBV5-1 and TRBJ1-3): KAGVTQTPRYLIKTRGQQVTLSCSPISGHRSVSWYQQTPGQGLQFLFEYFSETQRNKGNFPGRFSGRQFSNSRSEMNVSTLELGDSALYLCASSLGGQVAGNTIYFGEGSWLTVV.

The rearrangement joins TRBV30 to TRBJ1-6, with D perhaps matching TRBD1 (6 bases). Trimming stripped 4 bases from V and 3 bases from J, with 13 bases between. The CDR3 extends over 15 amino acids. CDR1 and CDR2 (germline): GTSNPN, SVGIG (reference sequence). CDR3 in amino acids: CAWMPRGGYNSPLHF. The CDR3 nucleotides read TGTGCCTGGATGCCCAGGGGCGGCTATAATTCACCCCTCCACTTT.

This clone has a single count. V is TRBV4-2 and J is TRBJ2-7; 8 bases match TRBD1. Trimming removed 5 bases from V and 5 bases from J; junction bases left unmatched: 8. The CDR3 sequence is 14 residues long. CDR1 is LGHNA, CDR2 YNFKEQ, per germline. Written as DNA, the CDR3 is TGTGCCAGCAGCTCCCGGACAGGGAAGGACGAGCAGTACTTC. This encodes CASSSRTGKDEQYF.

The chain's CDR3 is CAIRTSGSSNEQFF. The DNA for the CDR3 is TGTGCCATCAGGACTAGCGGGAGTTCTAATGAGCAGTTCTTC. The J gene is TRBJ2-1, the V gene TRBV10-3, with 12 nucleotides matching TRBD2. Trimming cost V 6 bases and J 7 bases; bases outside gene matches: 4. CDR3 length equals 14 residues. Germline V CDR1 and CDR2: ENHRY, SYGVKD.